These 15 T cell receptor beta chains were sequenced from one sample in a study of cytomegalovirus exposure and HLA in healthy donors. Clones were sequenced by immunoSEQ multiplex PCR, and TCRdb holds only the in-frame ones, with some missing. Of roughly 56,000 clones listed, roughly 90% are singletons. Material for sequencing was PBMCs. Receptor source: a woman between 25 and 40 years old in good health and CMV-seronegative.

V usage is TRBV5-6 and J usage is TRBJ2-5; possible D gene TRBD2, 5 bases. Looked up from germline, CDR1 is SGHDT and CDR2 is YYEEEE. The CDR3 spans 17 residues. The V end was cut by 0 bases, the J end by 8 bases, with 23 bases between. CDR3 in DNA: TGTGCCAGCAGCTTGGATCCTCCGGGAACCGATCAAAATACCCAGTACTTC. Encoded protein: CASSLDPPGTDQNTQYF.

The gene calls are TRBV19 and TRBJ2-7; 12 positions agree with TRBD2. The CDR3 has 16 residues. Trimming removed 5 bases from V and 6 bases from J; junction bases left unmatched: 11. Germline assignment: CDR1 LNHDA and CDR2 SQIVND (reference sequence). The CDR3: CASSSRRLAGESEQYF. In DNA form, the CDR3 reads TGTGCCAGTAGTTCCCGGAGACTAGCGGGAGAATCCGAGCAGTACTTC.

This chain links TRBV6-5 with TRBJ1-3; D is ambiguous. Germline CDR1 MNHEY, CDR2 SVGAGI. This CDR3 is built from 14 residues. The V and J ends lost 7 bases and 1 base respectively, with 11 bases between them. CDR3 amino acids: CASTRGRSGNTIYF. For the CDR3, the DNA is TGTGCCAGCACCCGTGGGCGTTCTGGAAACACCATATATTTT.

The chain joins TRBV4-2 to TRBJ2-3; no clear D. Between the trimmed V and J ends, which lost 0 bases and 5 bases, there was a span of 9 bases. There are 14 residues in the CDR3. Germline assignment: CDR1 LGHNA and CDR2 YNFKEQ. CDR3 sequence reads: CASSQEATLDTQYF. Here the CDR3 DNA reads TGTGCCAGCAGCCAAGAAGCGACGTTAGATACGCAGTATTTT.

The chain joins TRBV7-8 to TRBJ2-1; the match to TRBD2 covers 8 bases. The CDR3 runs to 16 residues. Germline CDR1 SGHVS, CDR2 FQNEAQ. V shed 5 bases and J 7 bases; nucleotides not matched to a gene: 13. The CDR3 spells CASSPSAGGFGNEQFF. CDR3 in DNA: TGTGCCAGCAGCCCATCGGCGGGAGGTTTTGGAAATGAGCAGTTCTTC.

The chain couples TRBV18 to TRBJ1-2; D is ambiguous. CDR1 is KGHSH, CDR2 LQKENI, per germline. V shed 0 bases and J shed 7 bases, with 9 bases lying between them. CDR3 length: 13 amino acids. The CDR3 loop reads CASSPPGVAGYTF. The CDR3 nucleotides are TGTGCCAGCTCACCACCCGGGGTGGCTGGCTACACCTTC. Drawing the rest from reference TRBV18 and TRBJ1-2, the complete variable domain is NAGVMQNPRHLVRRRGQEARLRCSPMKGHSHVYWYRQLPEEGLKFMVYLQKENIIDESGMPKERFSAEFPKEGPSILRIQQVVRGDSAAYFCASSPPGVAGYTFGSGTRLTVV.

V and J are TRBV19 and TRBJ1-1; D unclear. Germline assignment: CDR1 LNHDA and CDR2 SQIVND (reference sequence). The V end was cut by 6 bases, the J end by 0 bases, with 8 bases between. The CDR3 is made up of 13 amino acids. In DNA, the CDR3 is TGTGCCAGTAGATACCAGGTGAACACTGAAGCTTTCTTT. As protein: CASRYQVNTEAFF.

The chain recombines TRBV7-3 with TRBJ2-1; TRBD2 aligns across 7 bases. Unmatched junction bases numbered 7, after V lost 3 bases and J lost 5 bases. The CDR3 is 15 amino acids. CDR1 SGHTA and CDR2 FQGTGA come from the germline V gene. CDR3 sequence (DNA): TGTGCCAGCAGCTTTAGCGGGCCGGTAGACAATGAGCAGTTCTTC. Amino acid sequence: CASSFSGPVDNEQFF.

This chain's CDR3 is CASSLRQGSTGELFF. The CDR3 DNA follows: TGCGCCAGCAGCTTGAGACAGGGGTCAACCGGGGAGCTGTTTTTT. V and J are TRBV5-1 and TRBJ2-2, with TRBD1 matching 8 bases. The CDR3 has 15 amino acids. The germline CDR1 and CDR2 sequences are SGHRS and YFSETQ. Trimming cost V 1 base and J 5 bases; bases outside gene matches: 4.

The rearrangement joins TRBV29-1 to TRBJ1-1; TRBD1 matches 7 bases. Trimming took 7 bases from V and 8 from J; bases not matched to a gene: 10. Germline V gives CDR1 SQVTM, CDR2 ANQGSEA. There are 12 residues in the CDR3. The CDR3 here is CSDGDREAEAFF. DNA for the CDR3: TGCAGCGATGGAGACAGGGAGGCGGAAGCTTTCTTT.

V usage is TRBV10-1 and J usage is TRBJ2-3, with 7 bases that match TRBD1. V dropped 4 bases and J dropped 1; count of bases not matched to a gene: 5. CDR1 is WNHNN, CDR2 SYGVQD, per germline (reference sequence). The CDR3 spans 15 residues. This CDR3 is CASSARQGGTDTQYF. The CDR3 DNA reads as TGCGCCAGCAGTGCAAGACAGGGAGGCACAGATACGCAGTATTTT.

CDR3 bases: TGTGCCAGCAGCTTAAACGCGGGAGCGCTCACAGATACGCAGTATTTT. This encodes CASSLNAGALTDTQYF. The genes are TRBV7-3 and TRBJ2-3, with 7 positions matching TRBD2. Unmatched junction bases numbered 6, after V lost 1 base and J lost 2 bases. This CDR3 has 16 amino acids. Germline V lookup: CDR1 SGHTA, CDR2 FQGTGA.

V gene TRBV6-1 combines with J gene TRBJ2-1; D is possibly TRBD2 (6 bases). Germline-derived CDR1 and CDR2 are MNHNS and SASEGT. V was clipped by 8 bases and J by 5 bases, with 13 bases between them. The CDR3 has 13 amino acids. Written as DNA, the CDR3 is TGTGCCAGCGCCCCGGGACTCAACAATGAGCAGTTCTTC. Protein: CASAPGLNNEQFF.

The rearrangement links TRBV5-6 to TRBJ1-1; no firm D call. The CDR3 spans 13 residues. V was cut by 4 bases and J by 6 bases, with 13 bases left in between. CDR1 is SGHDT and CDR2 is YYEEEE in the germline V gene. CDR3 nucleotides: TGTGCCAGCAGCACGGACTGGGAGGCTGAAGCTTTCTTT. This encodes CASSTDWEAEAFF.

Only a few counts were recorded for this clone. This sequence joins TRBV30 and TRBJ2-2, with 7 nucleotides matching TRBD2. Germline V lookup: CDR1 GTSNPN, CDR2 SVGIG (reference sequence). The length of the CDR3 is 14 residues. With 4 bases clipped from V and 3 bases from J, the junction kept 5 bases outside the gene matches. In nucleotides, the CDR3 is TGTGCCTGGATCCCTAGCGGTTACACCGGGGAGCTGTTTTTT. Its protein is CAWIPSGYTGELFF.